Each of the 31 T cell receptor beta chains below was sequenced from the same sample in a study of cytomegalovirus exposure and HLA in healthy donors. PCR was performed using 60 Vbeta and 13 Jbeta primers. Profiling relied on immunoSEQ multiplex PCR, and the TCRdb table lists in-frame clones only, not all of them. The sample holds roughly 120,000 clones, more than 70% seen once. The sequenced material came from PBMCs. These TCRs come from a man aged 50-60 years in good health and CMV-seronegative.

This chain uses TRBV7-9 with TRBJ2-2; D might be TRBD1 (8 bases). Germline V gives CDR1 SEHNR, CDR2 FQNEAQ (reference sequence). V was cut by 5 bases and J by 7 bases, with 17 bases left in between. The CDR3 runs 15 residues. The CDR3 protein is CASSPHRGGDGELFF. The DNA for the CDR3 is TGTGCCAGCAGCCCTCACAGGGGGGGTGACGGGGAGCTGTTTTTT.

The chain uses TRBV5-1 and TRBJ2-5, with unresolved D. The CDR3 is 13 amino acids. CDR1 and CDR2 (germline): SGHRS, YFSETQ. Trimming took 4 bases from V and 7 from J, leaving 14 bases between them. Written as DNA, the CDR3 is TGCGCCAGCAGCCCAAAAATAGATGGGACCCAGTACTTC. Protein: CASSPKIDGTQYF.

The chain links TRBV6-5 to TRBJ1-5; possibly TRBD1 for D (5 bases). Deletions cut 0 bases from V and 6 bases from J, with 9 bases between. CDR1 MNHEY and CDR2 SVGAGI come from the germline V gene. The CDR3 contains 14 residues. The CDR3 sequence: CASSYSWGGQPQHF. The DNA of the CDR3 is TGTGCCAGCAGTTACTCTTGGGGCGGTCAGCCCCAGCATTTT.

The chain joins TRBV28 to TRBJ2-3, with 14 bases aligning to TRBD2. Germline V CDR1 and CDR2: MDHEN, SYDVKM. CDR3 size: 16 residues. V shed 6 bases, J shed 4 bases, and the junction held 6 bases outside the gene matches. The CDR3 spells CASRTSGRGRADTQYF. CDR3 in DNA: TGTGCCAGCAGGACTAGCGGGAGGGGAAGGGCAGATACGCAGTATTTT.

The chain uses TRBV5-6 and TRBJ1-4; TRBD1 is a possible D gene (5 bases). The germline V gene has CDR1 SGHDT and CDR2 YYEEEE. There are 14 residues in the CDR3. The germline V and J ends were trimmed by 7 bases and 0 bases, with 10 bases remaining between them. The CDR3 coding sequence is TGTGCCAGCGGTGACAGTGCAACTAATGAAAAACTGTTTTTT. Protein sequence: CASGDSATNEKLFF. Filled out from reference TRBV5-6 and TRBJ1-4, the complete variable domain reads DAGVTQSPTHLIKTRGQQVTLRCSPKSGHDTVSWYQQALGQGPQFIFQYYEEEERQRGNFPDRFSGHQFPNYSSELNVNALLLGDSALYLCASGDSATNEKLFFGSGTQLSVL.

V and J are TRBV7-3 and TRBJ1-1; D is ambiguous. This CDR3 has 15 residues. The germline V gene encodes CDR1 SGHTA and CDR2 FQGTGA. Trimming took 5 bases from V and 1 from J, leaving 14 bases between them. CDR3 residues: CASSLAPGTNTEAFF. CDR3 coding DNA: TGTGCCAGCAGCCTAGCCCCAGGAACGAACACTGAAGCTTTCTTT.

The chain couples TRBV11-3 to TRBJ2-1, with D perhaps matching TRBD1 (6 bases). The V end lost 5 bases, the J end lost 2 bases, and 19 bases lay between the germline ends. The germline CDR1 and CDR2 sequences are SGHNT and YENEEA. This CDR3 is 17 amino acids long. The CDR3 DNA follows: TGTGCCAGCAGCCAAACCCTAGCAGGGGCGGCCTACAATGAGCAGTTCTTC. It specifies CASSQTLAGAAYNEQFF.

This clone has more than one count but fewer than ten. The chain recombines TRBV7-2 with TRBJ2-7; no clear D. This CDR3 spans 14 amino acids. CDR1 is SGHTA and CDR2 is FQGNSA in the germline V gene. V was pared by 2 bases and J by 1 base, with 9 bases between. CDR3 loop: CASSLYVFSYEQYF. The CDR3 DNA sequence: TGTGCCAGCAGCTTATATGTGTTTTCCTACGAGCAGTACTTC.

This chain connects TRBV7-9 to TRBJ2-2; D gene uncertain. There are 12 residues in the CDR3. Germline V gene lookup returns CDR1 SEHNR and CDR2 FQNEAQ (reference sequence). V lost 8 bases and J lost 0, with 4 bases in between. CDR3 nucleotide sequence: TGTGCCAGCCCCTCGAACACCGGGGAGCTGTTTTTT. Its translation is CASPSNTGELFF.

The rearrangement links TRBV19 to TRBJ1-1; TRBD1 agrees at 9 bases. With V trimmed by 7 bases and J by 5 bases, 17 bases remained unmatched. In germline, CDR1 is LNHDA, CDR2 SQIVND (reference sequence). The CDR3 sequence is 17 residues long. The CDR3 DNA sequence: TGTGCCAGTACCCAAGGCCGGGACAGGGTATGGAATACTGAAGCTTTCTTT. Amino acids: CASTQGRDRVWNTEAFF.

This clone was observed once. The rearrangement links TRBV28 to TRBJ1-5, with D possibly TRBD1 on 6 matching bases. The CDR3 covers 15 residues. V shed 5 bases and J shed 4 bases, with 15 bases lying between them. Germline V gene lookup returns CDR1 MDHEN and CDR2 SYDVKM. The CDR3 nucleotides are TGTGCCAGCAGTCCCCGGGGGGGGCAGAATCAGCCCCAGCATTTT. The encoded protein is CASSPRGGQNQPQHF.

The chain combines TRBV25-1 with TRBJ1-6; TRBD1 aligns across 8 bases. The V gene's germline CDR1 is MGHDK and CDR2 SYGVNS. The V gene end was trimmed by 1 base and the J gene end by 7 bases; junction bases not matched to a gene: 6. The CDR3 has 16 residues. CDR3 loop: CASSESPRTGNSPLHF. CDR3 nucleotides: TGTGCCAGCAGTGAATCCCCCAGGACAGGGAATTCACCCCTCCACTTT.

CDR3 nucleotide sequence: TGTGCCAGCAGTGTAAGAGGCACATATCAGCCCCAGCATTTT. Translation: CASSVRGTYQPQHF. This chain connects TRBV2 to TRBJ1-5; D is uncertain. The V end was cut by 4 bases, the J end by 5 bases, with 12 bases between. Germline CDR1 and CDR2: SNHLY and FYNNEI. CDR3 size: 14 residues.

The rearrangement uses TRBV14 and TRBJ1-1, with D maybe TRBD1 (6 bases). V lost 1 base and J 4 bases, leaving 13 bases between the germline ends. The CDR3 runs 15 residues. Germline V gene lookup returns CDR1 SGHDN and CDR2 FVKESK. The CDR3 coding sequence is TGTGCCAGCAGCCAAGCCACAGGGTGGGGCACTGAAGCTTTCTTT. As protein: CASSQATGWGTEAFF.

J is TRBJ1-2 and V is TRBV28; D unresolved. CDR1 is MDHEN and CDR2 is SYDVKM in the germline V gene. The CDR3 is 18 amino acids. The V gene lost 7 bases and the J gene lost 4 bases, with 28 bases spanning the gap. CDR3 residues: CASTSPGGSPVLTYGYTF. Here the CDR3 DNA reads TGTGCCAGCACCTCCCCCGGCGGCAGCCCCGTTCTGACCTATGGCTACACCTTC.

This rearrangement joins TRBV6-1 to TRBJ2-3, with 11 bases that match TRBD2. CDR3 size: 14 residues. The V and J ends lost 6 bases and 2 bases, in that order; junction bases with no gene match: 1. CDR1 is MNHNS and CDR2 is SASEGT in the germline V gene. The CDR3 reads CASRGLAATDTQYF. In DNA, the CDR3 is TGTGCCAGCAGGGGACTAGCGGCCACAGATACGCAGTATTTT.

The chain uses TRBV29-1 and TRBJ1-2; TRBD1 might be the D (6 bases). With 7 bases removed from V and 7 bases from J, the gap between germline ends came to 16 bases. CDR3 length equals 12 residues. Germline values: CDR1 SQVTM, CDR2 ANQGSEA. The CDR3 DNA sequence: TGCAGCGGGACAGTAGGGTCTAGTGGCTACACCTTC. Translated: CSGTVGSSGYTF.

This chain uses TRBV4-3 with TRBJ2-4; 11 positions agree with TRBD1. Trimming at V came to 0 bases and at J to 0 bases, leaving 4 bases not matched to a gene. The CDR3 has 18 residues. Germline V CDR1 and CDR2: LGHNA, YSLEER. The CDR3, as DNA: TGCGCCAGCAGCCAAGAGTTGGGACAGGGGGTAGCCAAAAACATTCAGTACTTC. Protein sequence: CASSQELGQGVAKNIQYF.

This clone appeared a single time. V and J are TRBV9 and TRBJ2-5; 8 bases align to TRBD2. The CDR3 spans 15 residues. Germline assignment: CDR1 SGDLS and CDR2 YYNGEE. The J segment lost 5 bases and the V segment lost 4 bases, leaving 10 bases of the junction unmatched. The CDR3, as DNA: TGTGCCAGCAGCCGGGGGAGCGGGAGTCGGGAGACCCAGTACTTC. Translating it yields CASSRGSGSRETQYF.

The chain recombines TRBV18 with TRBJ2-5; TRBD1 agrees at 8 bases. The CDR3 consists of 15 residues. J was trimmed by 5 bases and V by 3 bases; bases with no gene match: 8. CDR1 KGHSH and CDR2 LQKENI come from the germline V gene. Here the CDR3 reads CASSPRQGISETQYF. In DNA form, the CDR3 reads TGTGCCAGCTCACCTCGACAGGGGATTTCGGAGACCCAGTACTTC.

This chain joins TRBV19 and TRBJ1-1; 8 nucleotides align to TRBD1. This CDR3 region has 16 residues. Germline values: CDR1 LNHDA, CDR2 SQIVND (reference sequence). V dropped 5 bases and J dropped 4; count of bases not matched to a gene: 12. CDR3 sequence: CASSPPGQGGVTEAFF. CDR3 sequence (DNA): TGTGCCAGTAGTCCTCCCGGACAGGGTGGGGTCACTGAAGCTTTCTTT.

The J gene is TRBJ2-3, the V gene TRBV5-4, with 7 bases matching TRBD2. The CDR3 totals 17 residues. Looked up from germline, CDR1 is SGHNT and CDR2 is YYREEE (reference sequence). The V gene end was trimmed by 5 bases and the J gene end by 2 bases; junction bases not matched to a gene: 14. The CDR3 nucleotides read TGTGCCAGCAGACCCCGGACTAGGACCCTTTCCACAGATACGCAGTATTTT. Translating it yields CASRPRTRTLSTDTQYF.

The rearrangement joins TRBV9 to TRBJ2-3; D possibly corresponds to TRBD2 (6 bases). CDR3 length: 16 amino acids. With 0 bases removed from V and 0 bases from J, the gap between germline ends came to 11 bases. Germline CDR1 reads SGDLS; CDR2 reads YYNGEE. CDR3 amino acids: CASSVEAGSSTDTQYF. The CDR3 DNA follows: TGTGCCAGCAGCGTAGAGGCGGGGTCAAGCACAGATACGCAGTATTTT. Full variable domain (remainder filled in from reference TRBV9 and TRBJ2-3): DSGVTQTPKHLITATGQRVTLRCSPRSGDLSVYWYQQSLDQGLQFLIQYYNGEERAKGNILERFSAQQFPDLHSELNLSSLELGDSALYFCASSVEAGSSTDTQYFGPGTRLTVL.

This chain joins TRBV2 and TRBJ1-2; tentative D call: TRBD1 (5 bases). CDR3 size: 14 residues. Germline V gene lookup returns CDR1 SNHLY and CDR2 FYNNEI. V lost 2 bases, J lost 4 bases, and 11 bases lay in between. The CDR3 coding sequence is TGTGCCAGCAGTGAACAGGGTCTTATCTATGGCTACACCTTC. This gives the protein CASSEQGLIYGYTF.

The V gene is TRBV11-2, the J gene TRBJ2-2; 8 nucleotides align to TRBD1. Germline CDR1 reads SGHAT; CDR2 reads FQNNGV. The CDR3 has 15 residues. The ends lost 2 bases at V and 4 bases at J; junction bases unmatched: 3. The CDR3: CASSLTDRATGELFF. CDR3 bases: TGTGCCAGCAGCTTAACGGACAGGGCCACCGGGGAGCTGTTTTTT. Looking up the rest from reference TRBV11-2 and TRBJ2-2 gives the full variable domain: EAGVAQSPRYKIIEKRQSVAFWCNPISGHATLYWYQQILGQGPKLLIQFQNNGVVDDSQLPKDRFSAERLKGVDSTLKIQPAKLEDSAVYLCASSLTDRATGELFFGEGSRLTVL.

The chain combines TRBV5-1 with TRBJ1-6; 9 nucleotides line up with TRBD1. With 2 bases clipped from V and 5 bases from J, the junction kept 2 bases outside the gene matches. Germline V lookup: CDR1 SGHRS, CDR2 YFSETQ. The CDR3 is 15 amino acids. The CDR3 is CASSLRTGDNSPLHF. The CDR3 DNA is TGCGCCAGCAGCTTAAGGACAGGGGATAATTCACCCCTCCACTTT.

The genes are TRBV27 and TRBJ2-1, with D possibly matching TRBD2 (5 bases). The CDR3 runs to 15 residues. In germline, CDR1 is MNHEY, CDR2 SMNVEV (reference sequence). With 6 bases removed from V and 1 base from J, the gap between germline ends came to 13 bases. CDR3 loop: CASRLIAPSYNEQFF. The CDR3, as DNA: TGTGCCAGCAGGCTAATAGCGCCTTCCTACAATGAGCAGTTCTTC.

The chain links TRBV11-3 to TRBJ2-7, with D tentatively TRBD1 (5 bases). Between the trimmed V and J ends, which lost 4 bases and 4 bases, there was a span of 11 bases. From germline, CDR1 is SGHNT and CDR2 YENEEA. The CDR3 consists of 13 residues. CDR3 nucleotide sequence: TGTGCCAGCAGCTCAAGAGACAGTTACGAGCAGTACTTC. This encodes CASSSRDSYEQYF.

This chain links TRBV6-5 with TRBJ1-5, with a tentative D call TRBD1 (6 bases). Germline assignment: CDR1 MNHEY and CDR2 SVGAGI. The CDR3 has 14 residues. V was cut by 4 bases and J by 3 bases, with 10 bases left in between. The CDR3 region has the DNA TGTGCCAGCAGTTCCCGGGACACCAATCAGCCCCAGCATTTT. This translates into CASSSRDTNQPQHF.

The rearrangement uses TRBV5-1 and TRBJ2-5, with TRBD2 matching over 9 bases. J was trimmed by 5 bases and V by 0 bases; bases with no gene match: 8. The germline gives CDR1 SGHRS, CDR2 YFSETQ. The CDR3 runs 16 residues. CDR3 loop: CASSLEAGGFPETQYF. In nucleotides, the CDR3 is TGCGCCAGCAGCTTGGAAGCGGGGGGCTTTCCGGAGACCCAGTACTTC.

In DNA form, the CDR3 reads TGTGCCAGCAGCTTAGCGCTAGGGGCCTACGAGCAGTACTTC. Translation gives CASSLALGAYEQYF. The rearrangement uses TRBV7-9 and TRBJ2-7; D possibly corresponds to TRBD1 (5 bases). CDR1 and CDR2 (germline): SEHNR, FQNEAQ (reference sequence). V lost 0 bases and J 2 bases, leaving 8 bases between the germline ends. The CDR3 is 14 amino acids.